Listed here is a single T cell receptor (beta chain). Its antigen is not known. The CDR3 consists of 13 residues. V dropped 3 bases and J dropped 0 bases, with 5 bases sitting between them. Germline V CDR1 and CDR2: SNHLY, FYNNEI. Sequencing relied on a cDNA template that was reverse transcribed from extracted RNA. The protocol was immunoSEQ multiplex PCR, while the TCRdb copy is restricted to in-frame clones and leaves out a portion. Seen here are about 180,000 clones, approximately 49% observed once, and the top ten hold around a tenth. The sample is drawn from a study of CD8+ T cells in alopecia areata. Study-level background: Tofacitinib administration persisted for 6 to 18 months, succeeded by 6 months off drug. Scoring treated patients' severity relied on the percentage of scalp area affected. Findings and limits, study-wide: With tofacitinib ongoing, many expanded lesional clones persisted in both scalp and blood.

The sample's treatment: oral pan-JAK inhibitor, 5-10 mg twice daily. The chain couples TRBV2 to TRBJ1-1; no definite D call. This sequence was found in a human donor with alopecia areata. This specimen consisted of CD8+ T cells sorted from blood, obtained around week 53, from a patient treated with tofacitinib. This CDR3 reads CASSENMNTEAFF. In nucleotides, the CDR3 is TGTGCCAGCAGTGAGAATATGAACACTGAAGCTTTCTTT.